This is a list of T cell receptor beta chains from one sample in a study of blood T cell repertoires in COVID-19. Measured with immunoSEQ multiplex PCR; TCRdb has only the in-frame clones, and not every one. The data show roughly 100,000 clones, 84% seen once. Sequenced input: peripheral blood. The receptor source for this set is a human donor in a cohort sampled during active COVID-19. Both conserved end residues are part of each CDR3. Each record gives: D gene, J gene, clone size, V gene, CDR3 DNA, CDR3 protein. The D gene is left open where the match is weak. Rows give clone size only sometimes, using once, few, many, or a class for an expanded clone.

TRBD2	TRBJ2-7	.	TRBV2	TGTGCCAGCACCAATACGGGCACGACTAGCGGGGCCACGTTGGGGTACTTC	CASTNTGTTSGATLGYF
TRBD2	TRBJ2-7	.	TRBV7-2	TGTGCCAGCAGCTTAGCTGGCGGGGGGAATTCGGCCTACGAGCAGTACTTC	CASSLAGGGNSAYEQYF
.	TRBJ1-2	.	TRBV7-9	TGTGCCAGCAGCCTCACACGGGGGGGAGAAGCCTATGGCTACACCTTC	CASSLTRGGEAYGYTF
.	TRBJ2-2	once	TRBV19	TGTGCCAGTAGTATAGAGAACAGCTTCACCGGGGAGCTGTTTTTT	CASSIENSFTGELFF
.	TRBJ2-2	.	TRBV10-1	TGCGCCAAACGGTTCCAGGCGAACACCGGGGAGCTGTTTTTT	CAKRFQANTGELFF
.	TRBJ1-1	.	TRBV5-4	TGTGCCAGCAGCTTGAGTACTTTGATGAACACTGAAGCTTTCTTT	CASSLSTLMNTEAFF
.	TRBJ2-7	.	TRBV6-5	TGTGCCAGCAGACCACTAGTGTCGGGGACATACGAGCAGTACTTC	CASRPLVSGTYEQYF
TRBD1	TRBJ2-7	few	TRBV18	TGTGCCAGCTCAGGACAGGGGTCTCCCTACGAGCAGTACTTC	CASSGQGSPYEQYF
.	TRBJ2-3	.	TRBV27	TGTGCCAGCAGTTTGGACAGGAGGGGAGATACGCAGTATTTT	CASSLDRRGDTQYF
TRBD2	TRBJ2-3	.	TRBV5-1	TGCGCCAGCAGCTTGGAGGGAGGACTAGTGACAGATACGCAGTATTTT	CASSLEGGLVTDTQYF
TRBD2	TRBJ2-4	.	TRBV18	TGTGCCAGCTCACTGGGACTAGCGGAGGACAAAAACATTCAGTACTTC	CASSLGLAEDKNIQYF
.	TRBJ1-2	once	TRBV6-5	TGTGCCAGCAGTTACCCAGGGGCCCGCTTCTATGGCTACACCTTC	CASSYPGARFYGYTF
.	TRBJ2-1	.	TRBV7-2	TGTGCCAGCAGCTCGTCGCGCGGTCGGGATGAGCAGTTCTTC	CASSSSRGRDEQFF
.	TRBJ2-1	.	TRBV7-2	TGTGCCAGCAGCTTAGGAGTCGGTGAGCAGTTCTTC	CASSLGVGEQFF
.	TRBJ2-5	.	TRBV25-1	TGTGCCAGCAGTGAATCGGAGGGGGGGGGTCAAGAGACCCAGTACTTC	CASSESEGGGQETQYF
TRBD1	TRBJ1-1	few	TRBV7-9	TGTGCCAGCAGCTCCCGGGACAGGGCTTTAACTGAAGCTTTCTTT	CASSSRDRALTEAFF
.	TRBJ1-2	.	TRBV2	TGTGCCAGCCTGAGGGTCTTCTATGGCTACACCTTC	CASLRVFYGYTF
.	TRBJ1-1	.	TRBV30	TGTGCCTGGACGCGGGGACTGAACACTGAAGCTTTCTTT	CAWTRGLNTEAFF
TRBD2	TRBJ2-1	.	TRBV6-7	TGTGCCAGCAGTTACTTACTAGCGGGGGGCCCCGATGAGTTCTTC	CASSYLLAGGPDEFF
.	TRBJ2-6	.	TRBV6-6	TGTGCCAGCAGCCCATCCATTAGCGTCCTGACTTTC	CASSPSISVLTF
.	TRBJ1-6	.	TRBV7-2	TGTGCCAGCAGCTTAGGGAATCAGGGCTATAATTCACCCCTCCACTTT	CASSLGNQGYNSPLHF
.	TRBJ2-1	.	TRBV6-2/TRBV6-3	TGTGCCAGCAGTGGCAAGGCGAACCAGGGGAGCTCCTACAATGAGCAGTTCTTC	CASSGKANQGSSYNEQFF
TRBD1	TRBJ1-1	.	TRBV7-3	TGTGCCAGCAGCTTACGACAGGGCTCTGAAGCTTTCTTT	CASSLRQGSEAFF
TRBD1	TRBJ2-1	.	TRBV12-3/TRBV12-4	TGTGCCAGCAGTTACCGACAGGGCCAATTCTTC	CASSYRQGQFF
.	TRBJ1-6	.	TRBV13	TGTGCCAGCAGGGCCTGGACATATAATTCACCCCTCCACTTT	CASRAWTYNSPLHF